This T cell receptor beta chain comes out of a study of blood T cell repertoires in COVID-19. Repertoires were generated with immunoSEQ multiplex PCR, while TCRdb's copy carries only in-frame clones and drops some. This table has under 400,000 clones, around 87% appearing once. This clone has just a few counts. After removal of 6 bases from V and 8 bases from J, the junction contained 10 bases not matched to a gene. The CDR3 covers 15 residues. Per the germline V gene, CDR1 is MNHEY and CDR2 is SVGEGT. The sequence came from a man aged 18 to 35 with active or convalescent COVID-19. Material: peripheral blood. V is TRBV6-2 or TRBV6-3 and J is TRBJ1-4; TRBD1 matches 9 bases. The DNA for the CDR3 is TGTGCCAGCAGCGAACCCGGGACAGGGAAGGAAAAACTGTTTTTT. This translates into CASSEPGTGKEKLFF.